This T cell receptor (beta chain) was captured by sequencing in a study of identical twins. This clonotype was observed a handful of times. Its antigen is as yet unknown. Mismatch with germline at one junction end may stem from a read error. Study outcomes and limitations: The study found excess low generation probability among twin-shared out-of-frame alpha sequences. Insertions ran lower in abundant cord blood beta clonotypes, though not in memory repertoires.

A single record per CDR3 protein comes from TCRdb applying MiXCR to the 5' RACE reads. Of 450,000 to 500,000 distinct CDR3 sequences in the sample, 14% were seen once. The sample also formed part of further work on yellow fever vaccine responses in identical twins.

The source of this sequence is a woman between 18 and 29 years old in good health. Sequencing was done on a sample of CD4+ T cells sorted from blood.

This CDR3 is CASSLLTGPQETKYF. The CDR3 DNA reads as TGCGCCAGCAGCTTGTTGACAGGTCCACAAGAGACCAAGTACTTC. V usage is TRBV5-1 and J usage is TRBJ2-5; a weak D match, TRBD1 (6 bases). Germline CDR1 is SGHRS and CDR2 is YFSETQ. CDR3 length: 15 residues.